The clone carrying this T cell receptor (beta chain) came up a few times. The germline V gene encodes CDR1 MDHEN and CDR2 SYDVKM. V was pared by 5 bases and J by 8 bases, with 13 bases between. CDR3 length equals 14 residues. The data were obtained in a study of T cells after yellow fever vaccination. MiXCR was run by TCRdb on the 5' RACE reads, yielding one entry per CDR3 protein. The table lists 500,000 to 650,000 distinct CDR3 sequences, 12% of them singletons. The rearrangement uses TRBV28 and TRBJ1-6, with D tentatively TRBD1 (6 bases). The clonotype comes from a man aged 30 to 39 who received the YFV17D yellow fever vaccine. Sample: PBMCs, taken on the day of the yellow fever booster vaccination. CDR3 nucleotide sequence: TGTGCCAGCAGTCTCTGGGGGGGCTATTCACCCCTCCACTTT. Protein product: CASSLWGGYSPLHF. Filled out from reference TRBV28 and TRBJ1-6, the complete variable domain reads DVKVTQSSRYLVKRTGEKVFLECVQDMDHENMFWYRQDPGLGLRLIYFSYDVKMKEKGDIPEGYSVSREKKERFSLILESASTNQTSMYLCASSLWGGYSPLHFGNGTRLTVT.